This section outlines one TCR beta chain sequence together with its context. Its specificity is unknown. Sequence at one end of the junction differs from germline and may be a read error. This PCR relied on a set of 60 Vbeta primers and 13 Jbeta primers. TCRdb's copy holds only in-frame clones and misses some; the assay was immunoSEQ multiplex PCR. The sample lists about 120,000 clones, about 83% occurring once. The CDR3 covers 13 residues. Germline V gives CDR1 SGHTA, CDR2 FQGNSA. This record belongs to a study of cytomegalovirus exposure and HLA in healthy donors. Study-wide points: TCR beta V segments were, for the most part, productive about 87% or about 30% of the time in an earlier analysis. Follow-up analysis later connected one missense variant in DCLRE1C with trimming of TCR beta V- and J-genes.

The chain has TRBV7-2 and TRBJ2-5, with D perhaps TRBD1 (6 bases). The TCR sequence derives from a female donor in good health and CMV-seronegative. Sequencing was carried out using PBMCs. The CDR3 protein is CASSDRYQEPQYF. In DNA, the CDR3 is TGTGCCAGCAGCGACAGGTACCAAGAGCCCCAGTACTTC.